The TCR beta chain described here comes from a study of cytomegalovirus exposure and HLA in healthy donors. Study details: From HLA-typed donors, an early data release held 70 million to 95 million unique TCRs. Study-wide results and caveats: Reportedly, a later analysis found an Asian-associated ancestry cluster had fewer N-insertions than the roughly 700-donor mean. TRBV6-2, TRBV6-3 and some other V segments were excluded as indistinguishable.

The germline CDR1 and CDR2 sequences are KGHSH and LQKENI. The CDR3 spans 14 residues. V lost 3 bases and J 6 bases, leaving 15 bases between the germline ends. Points on this clone: What it binds is unknown.

With 60 Vbeta and 13 Jbeta primers, the PCR was carried out. Assay: immunoSEQ multiplex PCR; the TCRdb copy retains only in-frame clones and omits some. The repertoire holds approximately 120,000 clones, almost 75% seen once, with around 8.1% in the top ten. The chain couples TRBV18 to TRBJ2-7, with TRBD2 as a possible D gene (6 bases). Sequenced material: PBMCs. The clonotype was recovered from a man aged 40-55 years in good health and CMV-seronegative. CDR3 nucleotides: TGTGCCAGCTCACCGCTAAGGAGGGAAGGCGAGCAGTACTTC. Protein: CASSPLRREGEQYF.